A selection of T cell receptor beta chains follows, all from one sample in a study of T cell responses to AZD1222 COVID-19 vaccine. The assay was immunoSEQ multiplex PCR, and TCRdb's table has in-frame clones only and misses some. The repertoire holds 110,000 or so clones, with around 88% as singletons. This sample comprised peripheral blood, obtained 28 days after the second AZD1222 dose. These receptor sequences come from an adult who received the AZD1222 COVID-19 vaccine. CDR3s include the opening cysteine and the closing phenylalanine or tryptophan. A D gene is named only where the DNA matches it firmly.

J | V | D | CDR3
TRBJ1-2 | TRBV4-3 | - | CASSSDGRGNYGYTF
TRBJ1-1 | TRBV7-9 | TRBD1 | CASSEDRGIDRHTEAFF
TRBJ2-5 | TRBV6-1 | - | CASSEGFQETQYF
TRBJ1-1 | TRBV2 | - | CASSVYRTNTEAFF
TRBJ1-5 | TRBV6-2/TRBV6-3 | TRBD1 | CASSYWRQGNQPQHF
TRBJ2-2 | TRBV29-1 | - | CSVVSGNGDWSTGELFF
TRBJ1-3 | TRBV19 | - | CASSIPVGSGNTIYF
TRBJ1-3 | TRBV28 | TRBD1 | CASSSTGAGNTIYF
TRBJ2-1 | TRBV10-3 | TRBD1 | CAISESARTGNYEQFF
TRBJ1-2 | TRBV29-1 | TRBD1 | CSVAQGVAGGGYTF
TRBJ1-2 | TRBV20-1 | - | CSASEGSNYGYTF
TRBJ1-2 | TRBV7-8 | - | CASSLALANYGYTF
TRBJ2-1 | TRBV13 | TRBD1 | CASSPREGAGYGEQFF
TRBJ1-2 | TRBV5-1 | TRBD1 | CASSSQEGARYGYTF
TRBJ1-3 | TRBV3-1/TRBV3-2 | - | CASSQDANSGNTIYF
TRBJ2-7 | TRBV7-9 | TRBD2 | CAGGDNYEQYF
TRBJ1-4 | TRBV4-2 | - | CASSQEVVTYSNEKLFF
TRBJ1-1 | TRBV5-1 | TRBD1 | CASSLSDRGGTEAFF
TRBJ1-1 | TRBV23-1 | - | CASSQGGVGNTEAFF
TRBJ2-2 | TRBV27 | TRBD2 | CASSLFGGGVPGELFF
TRBJ1-4 | TRBV10-3 | - | CAISDSLGGEKLFF
TRBJ2-3 | TRBV6-2/TRBV6-3 | - | CASSYMAAGEDTQYF
TRBJ2-1 | TRBV5-6 | - | CASRSAGDEQFF
TRBJ2-3 | TRBV7-2 | TRBD2 | CASSQGLAGGTGDTQYF
TRBJ2-3 | TRBV9 | - | CASSVGPSHLGDTQYF
TRBJ1-3 | TRBV2 | - | CAGGGGNTIYF
TRBJ2-3 | TRBV10-3 | TRBD2 | CAISEFLAGVDTQYF
TRBJ1-3 | TRBV5-4 | TRBD1 | CASSLQGPGNTIYF
TRBJ1-3 | TRBV4-3 | - | CASSQDSAGQTWPIYF
TRBJ1-5 | TRBV6-5 | - | CASSQQGKQPQHF
TRBJ1-1 | TRBV10-3 | TRBD1 | CAISESGQVNTEAFF
TRBJ2-5 | TRBV19 | TRBD2 | CASSTAGGPQYF
TRBJ2-7 | TRBV19 | - | CASSIVGDKWSYEQYF
TRBJ2-7 | TRBV18 | - | CASSPVSGGDEQYF
TRBJ2-7 | TRBV10-3 | - | CAISEAVGNFNEQYF
TRBJ2-3 | TRBV9 | - | CASSGSPGRHHTDTQYF
TRBJ1-4 | TRBV7-9 | - | CASSPGIAVIATNEKLFF
TRBJ2-7 | TRBV4-1 | TRBD1 | CASSQGGTGGKWDEQYF
TRBJ1-5 | TRBV27 | - | CASSSRTGIYSNQPQHF
TRBJ1-1 | TRBV7-9 | - | CASSMDWAGRVEAFF
TRBJ2-1 | TRBV27 | - | CASSLSLTFREQFF
TRBJ1-3 | TRBV11-1 | - | CASSLRAISGNTIYF
TRBJ1-6 | TRBV5-1 | TRBD1 | CASSLGRDSFNSPLHF
TRBJ2-5 | TRBV7-8 | - | CASSQNMGGLGQYF
TRBJ1-2 | TRBV6-5 | - | CASRNPGERGYTF
TRBJ2-3 | TRBV9 | - | CASSVGTGPTDTQYF
TRBJ2-7 | TRBV11-2 | TRBD2 | CASSGTGLDYEQYF
TRBJ1-2 | TRBV25-1 | - | CASSVAGEGYTF
TRBJ2-7 | TRBV2 | - | CASISGLLGQYF
TRBJ2-3 | TRBV7-9 | - | CASSPPPRVQSDTQYF
TRBJ2-3 | TRBV27 | - | CASSHTDTQYF
TRBJ2-3 | TRBV7-3 | TRBD1 | CASSLAGTGTDTQYF
TRBJ1-5 | TRBV7-8 | - | CASSFVLVQINYSNQPQHF
TRBJ2-7 | TRBV28 | TRBD1 | CASSSGQVYEQYF
TRBJ2-6 | TRBV6-4 | - | CASSDDSGANVLTF
TRBJ2-5 | TRBV7-9 | TRBD2 | CASSFGGGSKETQYF
TRBJ1-4 | TRBV3-1/TRBV3-2 | - | CASSQGPREKLFF
TRBJ1-6 | TRBV5-1 | - | CASSLDSGQTNSPLHF
TRBJ2-5 | TRBV24-1 | TRBD1 | CATSGQPGQAGETQYF